This paragraph covers one T cell receptor beta chain sequence. This sample was taken from a study of blood T cell repertoires in COVID-19. Whole-study context: COVID-19 samples from acute and convalescent phases originated in the United States, Italy and Spain.

As handled by the study authors: Reference gene primers were amplified, and this amplification served to estimate nucleated cell counts. Assay: immunoSEQ multiplex PCR; the TCRdb copy retains only in-frame clones and omits some. V, J and clone size are those of that table, while D and trimming were read from the DNA. The sample lists around 270,000 clones, more than 85% seen once, with approximately 0.84% in the top ten. This CDR3 is 14 amino acids long. From germline, CDR1 is SGHVS and CDR2 FQNEAQ. V shed 6 bases and J 7 bases; nucleotides not matched to a gene: 11. The TCR sequence derives from a man aged 25 to 45 with acute or convalescent COVID-19. The source material was peripheral blood. The V call is TRBV7-8, the J call TRBJ2-7; the match to TRBD2 covers 8 bases. CDR3 bases: TGTGCCAGCAGTACGGTAGCGGGGATCCTTGAGCAGTACTTC. Amino acid sequence: CASSTVAGILEQYF.